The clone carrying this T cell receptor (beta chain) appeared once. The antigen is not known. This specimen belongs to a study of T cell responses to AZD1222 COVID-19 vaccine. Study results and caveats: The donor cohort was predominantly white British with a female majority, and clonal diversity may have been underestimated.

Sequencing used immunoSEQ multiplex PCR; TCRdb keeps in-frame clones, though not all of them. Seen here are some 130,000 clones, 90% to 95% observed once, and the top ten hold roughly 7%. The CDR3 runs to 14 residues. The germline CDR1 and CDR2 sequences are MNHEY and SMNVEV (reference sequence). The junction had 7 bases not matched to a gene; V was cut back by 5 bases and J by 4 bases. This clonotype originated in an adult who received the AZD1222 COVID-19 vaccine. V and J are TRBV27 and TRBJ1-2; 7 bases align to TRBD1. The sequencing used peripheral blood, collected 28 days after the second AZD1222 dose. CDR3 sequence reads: CASSLRGDSYGYTF. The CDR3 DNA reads TGTGCCAGCAGTCTCAGGGGGGACAGCTATGGCTACACCTTC.